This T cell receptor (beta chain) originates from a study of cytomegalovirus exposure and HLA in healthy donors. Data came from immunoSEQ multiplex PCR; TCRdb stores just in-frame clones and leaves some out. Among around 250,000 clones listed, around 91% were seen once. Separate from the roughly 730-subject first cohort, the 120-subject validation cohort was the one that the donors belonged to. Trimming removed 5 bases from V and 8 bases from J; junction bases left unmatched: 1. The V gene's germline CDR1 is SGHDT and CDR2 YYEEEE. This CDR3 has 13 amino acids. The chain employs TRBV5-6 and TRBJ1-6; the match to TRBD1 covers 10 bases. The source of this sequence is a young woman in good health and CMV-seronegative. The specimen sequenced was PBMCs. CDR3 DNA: TGTGCCAGCAGGGGGACAGGGGATTCACCCCTCCACTTT. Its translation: CASRGTGDSPLHF. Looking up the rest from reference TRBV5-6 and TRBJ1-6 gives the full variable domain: DAGVTQSPTHLIKTRGQQVTLRCSPKSGHDTVSWYQQALGQGPQFIFQYYEEEERQRGNFPDRFSGHQFPNYSSELNVNALLLGDSALYLCASRGTGDSPLHFGNGTRLTVT.